Listed below are T cell receptor beta chains from one sample, sequenced in a study of T cell responses to AZD1222 COVID-19 vaccine. Clones were read by immunoSEQ multiplex PCR, and TCRdb kept only the in-frame ones, dropping some. Altogether 130,000 or so clones are present, over 90% being singletons, with the ten largest covering 5.4%. The sequences come from peripheral blood, collected on day 0 of AZD1222 vaccination. The receptors were gathered from an adult in good health. The conserved cysteine and the conserved F or W are not part of the CDR3 here. Only some rows state a clone size, as once, few, many or a class for expanded clones.

cdr3_aa clone_size j_call v_call
ADSDRVVYYEQY - TRBJ2-7 TRBV28
ASSSSGGGTDTQY - TRBJ2-3 TRBV11-3
ASSWDRDRYGYT - TRBJ1-2 TRBV25-1
AWSVGGTYQKQF - TRBJ2-1 TRBV30
ASSLSTTGRNEQF - TRBJ2-1 TRBV27
ASRQEGKNIQY - TRBJ2-4 TRBV19
ASSTGTPGEQY - TRBJ2-7 TRBV5-5
ASRTGTSGGETQY once TRBJ2-5 TRBV2
ASSPGQGAWRGYT - TRBJ1-2 TRBV5-1
ASSRGGVSYNEQF - TRBJ2-1 TRBV7-8
ASRQGFEQF - TRBJ2-1 TRBV5-5
ASSQEAGRRAGNQPQH - TRBJ1-5 TRBV4-3
TSSQDHVLSYNEQF - TRBJ2-1 TRBV1
AWERTGAGNTIY - TRBJ1-3 TRBV30
ASSSQGGQETQY once TRBJ2-5 TRBV19
ASSQGGLNTEAF - TRBJ1-1 TRBV7-9